Sequencing of this T cell receptor beta chain was carried out in a study of blood T cell repertoires in COVID-19. The overall study: Collection of acute and convalescent COVID-19 samples took place in the United States, Italy and Spain.

Produced via immunoSEQ multiplex PCR; TCRdb's table is partial and in-frame only. Of 70,000 to 95,000 clones in the sample, 88% were seen once. The CDR3 has 15 amino acids. The junction had 4 bases not matched to a gene; V was cut back by 8 bases and J by 0 bases. Germline V CDR1 and CDR2: SEHNR, FQNEAQ (reference sequence). This clonotype was obtained from an elderly woman with active COVID-19. The sequencing input was peripheral blood. The chain combines TRBV7-9 with TRBJ2-1; the match to TRBD2 covers 10 bases. CDR3 in amino acids: CASLASGSSYNEQFF. Written as DNA, the CDR3 is TGTGCCAGCTTGGCTAGCGGGAGCTCCTACAATGAGCAGTTCTTC.